The 10 T cell receptor beta chains in this list originate from one sample, sequenced in a study of a mutant IDH1 vaccine in newly diagnosed glioma. TCRdb's table, derived via immunoSEQ multiplex PCR, lists solely in-frame clones and lacks some. This sample has 45,000 to 60,000 clones, with over 75% found just once. Antigens of these TCRs are unknown. Sample time point: week 11, during vaccination. Vaccinated patients received 300 ug of mutant IDH1 20-mer peptide per dose, with topical imiquimod. Sequences were derived from PBMCs, sampled from a glioma patient whose treatment included an IDH1 peptide vaccine. The receptor source for this set is a man between 45 and 60 years old with glioma.

V and J are TRBV7-9 and TRBJ2-6; D may match TRBD1 or TRBD2 (5 bases each). V shed 6 bases and J shed 0 bases, with 21 bases lying between them. Germline V gene sequence: CDR1 SEHNR, CDR2 FQNEAQ (reference sequence). There are 19 residues in the CDR3. The DNA for the CDR3 is TGTGCCAGCAGACCGCTTACGTGGGACGGACACTCTGGGGCCAACGTCCTGACTTTC. This translates into CASRPLTWDGHSGANVLTF. The full variable domain, with the rest looked up from reference TRBV7-9 and TRBJ2-6, is DTGVSQNPRHKITKRGQNVTFRCDPISEHNRLYWYRQTLGQGPEFLTYFQNEAQLEKSRLLSDRFSAERPKGSFSTLEIQRTEQGDSAMYLCASRPLTWDGHSGANVLTFGAGSRLTVL.

This clone turned up a few times. The J gene is TRBJ1-1, the V gene TRBV30, with 8 nucleotides matching TRBD1. Germline values: CDR1 GTSNPN, CDR2 SVGIG (reference sequence). The CDR3 spans 12 residues. Trimming at V came to 1 base and at J to 8 bases, leaving 3 bases not matched to a gene. CDR3 nucleotide sequence: TGTGCCTGGAGTGCCGGACAGGGAGAAGCTTTCTTT. The encoded protein is CAWSAGQGEAFF.

The chain is built from TRBV5-4 and TRBJ2-3; D is unresolved. CDR3 size: 15 residues. The germline gives CDR1 SGHNT, CDR2 YYREEE (reference sequence). Deletions cut 4 bases from V and 2 bases from J, with 14 bases between. CDR3 bases: TGTGCCAGCAGCGGGCGCGGCAGAGCCACAGATACGCAGTATTTT. Translation gives CASSGRGRATDTQYF.

This sequence joins TRBV6-6 and TRBJ2-1; D is perhaps TRBD2 (5 bases). Trimming removed 5 bases from V and 4 bases from J, with 12 bases in between. Germline CDR1 and CDR2: MNHNY and SVGAGI (reference sequence). The CDR3 contains 14 residues. The CDR3 protein is CASSKRGSYNEQFF. The CDR3 DNA reads TGTGCCAGCAGTAAACGGGGTTCTTACAATGAGCAGTTCTTC.

V is TRBV18 and J is TRBJ2-3, with 13 nucleotides matching TRBD2. Germline V gene sequence: CDR1 KGHSH, CDR2 LQKENI. The CDR3 runs 18 residues. Unmatched junction bases numbered 11, after V lost 6 bases and J lost 2 bases. The CDR3 nucleotides are TGTGCCAGCTCCCCTCTCCCGACTAGCGGGGGGACCACAGATACGCAGTATTTT. It specifies CASSPLPTSGGTTDTQYF.

This rearrangement joins TRBV28 to TRBJ1-3; D is unresolved. Germline CDR1 is MDHEN and CDR2 is SYDVKM. The V end was cut by 9 bases, the J end by 1 base, with 7 bases between. The CDR3 spans 12 residues. The CDR3 here is CASRLSGNTIYF. Here the CDR3 DNA reads TGTGCCAGTCGACTTTCTGGAAACACCATATATTTT.

A single count supports this clone. The rearrangement uses TRBV6-4 and TRBJ1-6; D is undetermined. This CDR3 has 13 residues. The V gene lost 6 bases and the J gene lost 7 bases, with 10 bases spanning the gap. The germline CDR1 and CDR2 sequences are MRHNA and SNTAGT. CDR3 DNA sequence: TGTGCCAGCAGCCCCCGGCGGAATTCACCCCTCCACTTT. It codes for CASSPRRNSPLHF.

The chain has TRBV23-1 and TRBJ2-7; no firm D call. TRBV23-1 is an open reading frame whose function is uncertain. This CDR3 region has 10 residues. The ends were cut back, 4 bases at V and 2 bases at J, with 0 bases in the middle. Written as DNA, the CDR3 is TGCGCCAGCAGTCCCTACGAGCAGTACTTC. It is translated as CASSPYEQYF.

The chain carries TRBV9 and TRBJ2-1; no reliable D call. Per the germline V gene, CDR1 is SGDLS and CDR2 is YYNGEE. CDR3 length: 13 residues. Trimming took 2 bases from V and 2 from J, leaving 5 bases between them. This CDR3 is CASSVRPYNEQFF. The DNA for the CDR3 is TGTGCCAGCAGCGTTCGGCCCTACAATGAGCAGTTCTTC.

This chain joins TRBV28 and TRBJ2-3; TRBD1 aligns across 7 bases. CDR3 length equals 15 residues. CDR1 and CDR2 (germline): MDHEN, SYDVKM. J gave up 6 bases and V 4 bases, and 10 bases lay outside the gene matches. The CDR3 spells CASSSRQGMSDTQYF. CDR3 sequence (DNA): TGTGCCAGCAGTTCGCGACAGGGTATGTCTGATACGCAGTATTTT.